This T cell receptor beta chain was recovered during a study of T cell therapy after organ transplantation. Study summary: Expansion used a peptide pool of 30 HLA class I and II CMV epitopes.

To note about this clone: No antigen is known for it.

The data were produced by immunoSEQ multiplex PCR, yet TCRdb's version contains in-frame clones alone and is incomplete. Altogether some 48,000 clones are present, about 94% being singletons, with the ten largest covering about 3.4%. Drug-resistant or recurrent cytomegalovirus affected these solid-organ transplant recipient patients. This CDR3 has 16 amino acids. The germline gives CDR1 KGHSH, CDR2 LQKENI. Between the trimmed V and J ends, which lost 3 bases and 3 bases, there was a span of 18 bases. The sequencing here drew on CD8+ T cells from blood, taken before autologous CMV-specific T cell therapy. The rearrangement links TRBV18 to TRBJ2-7, with D tentatively TRBD2 (6 bases). The TCR was taken from a human patient who had received a solid organ transplant and had CMV disease. The CDR3 DNA sequence: TGTGCCAGCTCACCCCTCGGGGGAAAGGGTGACTACGAGCAGTACTTC. Translating it yields CASSPLGGKGDYEQYF. The variable domain in full, with the rest retrieved from reference TRBV18 and TRBJ2-7, is NAGVMQNPRHLVRRRGQEARLRCSPMKGHSHVYWYRQLPEEGLKFMVYLQKENIIDESGMPKERFSAEFPKEGPSILRIQQVVRGDSAAYFCASSPLGGKGDYEQYFGPGTRLTVT.